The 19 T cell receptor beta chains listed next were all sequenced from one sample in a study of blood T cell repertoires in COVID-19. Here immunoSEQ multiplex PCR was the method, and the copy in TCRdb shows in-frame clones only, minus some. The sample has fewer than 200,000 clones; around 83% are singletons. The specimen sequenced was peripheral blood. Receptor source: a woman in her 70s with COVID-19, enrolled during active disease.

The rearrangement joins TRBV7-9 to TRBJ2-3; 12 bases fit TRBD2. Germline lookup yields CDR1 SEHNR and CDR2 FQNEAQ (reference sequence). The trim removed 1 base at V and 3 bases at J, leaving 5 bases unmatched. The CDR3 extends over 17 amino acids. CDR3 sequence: CASSLGWTSGMTDTQYF. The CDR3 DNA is TGTGCCAGCAGCTTAGGTTGGACTAGCGGGATGACAGATACGCAGTATTTT. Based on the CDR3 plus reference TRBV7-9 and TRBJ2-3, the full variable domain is DTGVSQNPRHKITKRGQNVTFRCDPISEHNRLYWYRQTLGQGPEFLTYFQNEAQLEKSRLLSDRFSAERPKGSFSTLEIQRTEQGDSAMYLCASSLGWTSGMTDTQYFGPGTRLTVL.

The CDR3 bases are TGTGCCAGCTCACCATACAGGGAAGATTATGGCTACACCTTC. Translating gives CASSPYREDYGYTF. This chain uses TRBV18 with TRBJ1-2; D possibly corresponds to TRBD1 (6 bases). The CDR3 covers 14 residues. Trimming stripped 2 bases from V and 5 bases from J, with 12 bases between. The germline V gene encodes CDR1 KGHSH and CDR2 LQKENI.

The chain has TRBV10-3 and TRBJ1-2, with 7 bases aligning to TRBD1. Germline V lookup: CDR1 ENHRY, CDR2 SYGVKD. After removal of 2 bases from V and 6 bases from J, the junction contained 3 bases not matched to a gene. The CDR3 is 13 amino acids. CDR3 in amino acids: CAISEGQDDGYTF. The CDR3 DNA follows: TGTGCCATCAGTGAGGGACAGGACGATGGCTACACCTTC.

In DNA form, the CDR3 reads TGTGCCAGTAGTATCCGAACAGGCACCTACGAGCAGTACTTC. Its translation is CASSIRTGTYEQYF. This chain connects TRBV19 to TRBJ2-7; a possible D gene is TRBD1 (5 bases). V dropped 3 bases and J dropped 2 bases, with 11 bases sitting between them. The V gene's germline CDR1 is LNHDA and CDR2 SQIVND (reference sequence). The CDR3 runs to 14 residues.

CDR3 protein: CASSHVTGTGELFF. Written as DNA, the CDR3 is TGCGCCAGCAGCCATGTAACAGGGACCGGGGAGCTGTTTTTT. The genes are TRBV4-1 and TRBJ2-2, with D perhaps matching TRBD1 (6 bases). Trimming shortened V by 3 bases and J by 5 bases, and 10 bases separated the two germline ends. Germline CDR1 reads MGHRA; CDR2 reads YSYEKL. CDR3 length: 14 residues.

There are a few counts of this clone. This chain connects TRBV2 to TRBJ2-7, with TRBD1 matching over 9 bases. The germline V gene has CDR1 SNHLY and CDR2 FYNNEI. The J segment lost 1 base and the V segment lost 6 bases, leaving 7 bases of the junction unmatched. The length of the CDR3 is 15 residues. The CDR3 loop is CASSDNGQGSYEQYF. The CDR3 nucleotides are TGTGCCAGCAGCGATAACGGACAGGGGTCCTACGAGCAGTACTTC.

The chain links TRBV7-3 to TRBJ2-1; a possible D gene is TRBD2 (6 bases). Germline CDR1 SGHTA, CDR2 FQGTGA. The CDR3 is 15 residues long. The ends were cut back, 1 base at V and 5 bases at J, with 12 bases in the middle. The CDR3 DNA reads TGTGCCAGCAGCTTAAATGCCGGGAGCAACAATGAGCAGTTCTTC. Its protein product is CASSLNAGSNNEQFF.

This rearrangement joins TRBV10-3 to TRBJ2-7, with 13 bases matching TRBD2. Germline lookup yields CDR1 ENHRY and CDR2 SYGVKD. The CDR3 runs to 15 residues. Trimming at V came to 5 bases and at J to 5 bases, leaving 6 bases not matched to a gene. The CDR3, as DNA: TGTGCCATCAGTCGGACTAGCGGGAGCATCGACGAGCAGTACTTC. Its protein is CAISRTSGSIDEQYF.

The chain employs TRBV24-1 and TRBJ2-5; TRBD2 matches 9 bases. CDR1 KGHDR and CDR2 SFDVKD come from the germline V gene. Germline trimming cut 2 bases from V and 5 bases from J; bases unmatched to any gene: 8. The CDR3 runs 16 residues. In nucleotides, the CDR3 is TGTGCCACCAGTGATTCTTCCCTAGCGGGACGGGAGACCCAGTACTTC. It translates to CATSDSSLAGRETQYF.

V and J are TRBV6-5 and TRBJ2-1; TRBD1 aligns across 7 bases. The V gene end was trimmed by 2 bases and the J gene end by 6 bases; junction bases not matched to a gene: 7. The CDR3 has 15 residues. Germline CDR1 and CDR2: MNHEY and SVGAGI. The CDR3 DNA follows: TGTGCCAGCAGTTACGCCGAGACAGGGACCAATGAGCAGTTCTTC. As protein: CASSYAETGTNEQFF.

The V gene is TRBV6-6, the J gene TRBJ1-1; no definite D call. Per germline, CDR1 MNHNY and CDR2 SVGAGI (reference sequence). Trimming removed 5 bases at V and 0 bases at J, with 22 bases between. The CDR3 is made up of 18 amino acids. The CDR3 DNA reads TGTGCCAGCAGTCACCCGGCCCTTACGTCGGGGTTGAACACTGAAGCTTTCTTT. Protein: CASSHPALTSGLNTEAFF.

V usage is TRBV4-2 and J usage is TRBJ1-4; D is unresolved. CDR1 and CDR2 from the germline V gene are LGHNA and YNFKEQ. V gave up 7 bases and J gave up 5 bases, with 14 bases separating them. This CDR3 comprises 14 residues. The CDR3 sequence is CASTTEAVNEKLFF. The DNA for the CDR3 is TGTGCCAGCACTACGGAGGCCGTAAATGAAAAACTGTTTTTT.

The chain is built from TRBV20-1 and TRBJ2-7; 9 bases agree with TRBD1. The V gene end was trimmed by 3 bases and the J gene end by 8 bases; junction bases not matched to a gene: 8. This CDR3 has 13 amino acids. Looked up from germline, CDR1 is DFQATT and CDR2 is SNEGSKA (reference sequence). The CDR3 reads CSASPRDRVQQYF. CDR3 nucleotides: TGCAGTGCTAGTCCCAGGGACAGGGTACAGCAGTACTTC.

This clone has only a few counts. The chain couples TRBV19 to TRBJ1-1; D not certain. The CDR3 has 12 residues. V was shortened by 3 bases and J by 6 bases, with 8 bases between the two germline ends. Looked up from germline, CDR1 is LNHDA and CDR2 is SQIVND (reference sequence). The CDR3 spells CASSMATSEAFF. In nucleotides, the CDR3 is TGTGCCAGTAGTATGGCCACCTCTGAAGCTTTCTTT.

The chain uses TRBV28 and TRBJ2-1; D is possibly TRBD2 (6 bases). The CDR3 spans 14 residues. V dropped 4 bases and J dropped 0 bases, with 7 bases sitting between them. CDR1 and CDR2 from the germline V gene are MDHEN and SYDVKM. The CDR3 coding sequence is TGTGCCAGCAGTTCCGGGGGCTCCTACAATGAGCAGTTCTTC. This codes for CASSSGGSYNEQFF.

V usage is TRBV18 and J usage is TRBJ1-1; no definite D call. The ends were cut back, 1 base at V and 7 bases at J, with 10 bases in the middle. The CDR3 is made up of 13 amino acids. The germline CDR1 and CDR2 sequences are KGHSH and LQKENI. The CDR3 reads CASSPQMGDEAFF. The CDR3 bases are TGTGCCAGCTCACCACAGATGGGAGATGAAGCTTTCTTT. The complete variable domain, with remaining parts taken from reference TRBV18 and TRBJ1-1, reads NAGVMQNPRHLVRRRGQEARLRCSPMKGHSHVYWYRQLPEEGLKFMVYLQKENIIDESGMPKERFSAEFPKEGPSILRIQQVVRGDSAAYFCASSPQMGDEAFFGQGTRLTVV.

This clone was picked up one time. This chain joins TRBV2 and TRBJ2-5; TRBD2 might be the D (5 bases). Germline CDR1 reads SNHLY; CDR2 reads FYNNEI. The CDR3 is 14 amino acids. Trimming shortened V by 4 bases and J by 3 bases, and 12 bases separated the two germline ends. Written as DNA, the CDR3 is TGTGCCAGCAGTGCTTTTACGCGGGAAGAGACCCAGTACTTC. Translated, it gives CASSAFTREETQYF.

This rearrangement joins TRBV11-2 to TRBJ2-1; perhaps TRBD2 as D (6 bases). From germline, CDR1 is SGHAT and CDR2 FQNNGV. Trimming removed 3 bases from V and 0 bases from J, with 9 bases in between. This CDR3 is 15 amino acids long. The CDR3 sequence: CASSFIGSSYNEQFF. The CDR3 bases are TGTGCCAGCAGCTTTATCGGGAGCTCCTACAATGAGCAGTTCTTC.

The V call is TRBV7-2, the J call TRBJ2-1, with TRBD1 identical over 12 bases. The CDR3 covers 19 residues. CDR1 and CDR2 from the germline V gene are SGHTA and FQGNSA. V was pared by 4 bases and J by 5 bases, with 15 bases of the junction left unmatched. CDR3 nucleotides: TGTGCCAGCAGCTACCGGGACAGGGGGCTTGCTAGGGACCACAATGAGCAGTTCTTC. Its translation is CASSYRDRGLARDHNEQFF.